This T cell receptor (beta chain) was captured in a study of cytomegalovirus exposure and HLA in healthy donors. In the PCR, 60 Vbeta and 13 Jbeta primers were used. Using immunoSEQ multiplex PCR, the repertoire was profiled, and TCRdb retains in-frame clones only, with some absent. Of more than 95,000 clones listed, over 9.5% are singletons. This clone was seen more than once but under ten times. The CDR3 consists of 13 residues. The V gene lost 4 bases and the J gene lost 11 bases, with 17 bases spanning the gap. Germline CDR1 reads LNHDA; CDR2 reads SQIVND (reference sequence). This receptor was identified in a woman under 30 in good health and CMV-seropositive. This sequence joins TRBV19 and TRBJ1-1, with a possible D match to TRBD1 (5 bases). Material for sequencing was PBMCs. In DNA, the CDR3 is TGTGCCAGTAGTAAGGCTTGGACATTACGGGCTTTCTTT. It encodes CASSKAWTLRAFF.